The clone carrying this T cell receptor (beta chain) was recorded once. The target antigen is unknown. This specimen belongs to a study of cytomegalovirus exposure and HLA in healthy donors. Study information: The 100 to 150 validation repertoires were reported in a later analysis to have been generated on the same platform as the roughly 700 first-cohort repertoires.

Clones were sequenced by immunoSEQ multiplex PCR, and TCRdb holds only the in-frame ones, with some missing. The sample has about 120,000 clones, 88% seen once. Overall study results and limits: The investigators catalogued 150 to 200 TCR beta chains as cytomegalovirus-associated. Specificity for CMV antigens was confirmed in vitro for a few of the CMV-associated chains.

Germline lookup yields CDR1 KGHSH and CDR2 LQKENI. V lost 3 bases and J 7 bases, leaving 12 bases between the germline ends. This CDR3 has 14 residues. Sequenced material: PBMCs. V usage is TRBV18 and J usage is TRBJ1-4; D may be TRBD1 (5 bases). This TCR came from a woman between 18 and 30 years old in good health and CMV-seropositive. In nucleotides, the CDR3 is TGTGCCAGCTCACCGGGTGGTCAGGGTGAAAAACTGTTTTTT. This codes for CASSPGGQGEKLFF.